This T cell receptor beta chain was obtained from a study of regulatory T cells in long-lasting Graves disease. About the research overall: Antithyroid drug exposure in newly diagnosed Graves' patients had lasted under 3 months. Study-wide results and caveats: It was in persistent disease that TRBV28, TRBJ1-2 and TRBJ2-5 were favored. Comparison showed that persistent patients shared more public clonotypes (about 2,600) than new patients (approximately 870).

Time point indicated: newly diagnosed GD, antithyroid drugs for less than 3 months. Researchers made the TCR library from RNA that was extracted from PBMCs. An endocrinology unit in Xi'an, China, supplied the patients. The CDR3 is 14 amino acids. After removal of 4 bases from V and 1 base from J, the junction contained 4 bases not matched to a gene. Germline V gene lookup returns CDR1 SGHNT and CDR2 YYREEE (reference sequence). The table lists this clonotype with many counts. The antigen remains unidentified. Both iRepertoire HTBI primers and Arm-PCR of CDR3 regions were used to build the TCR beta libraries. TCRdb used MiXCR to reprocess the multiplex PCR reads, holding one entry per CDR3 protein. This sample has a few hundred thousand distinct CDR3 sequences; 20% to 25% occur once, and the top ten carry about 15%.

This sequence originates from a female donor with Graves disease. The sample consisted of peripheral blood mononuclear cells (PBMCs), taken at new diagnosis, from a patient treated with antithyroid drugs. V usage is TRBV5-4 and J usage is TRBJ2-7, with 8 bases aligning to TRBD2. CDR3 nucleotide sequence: TGTGCCAGCAGCCCCAGCGGGAGTTCCTACGAGCAGTACTTC. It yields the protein CASSPSGSSYEQYF.